The 24 T cell receptor delta chains below were found in one sample sequenced in a study of gamma-delta T cells after stem cell transplantation (dated by TCRdb to between 2015 and 2016). Preparation of the library involved RT-PCR. Sequencing was carried out with an Illumina MiSeq. Clones were re-identified by TCRdb from the public reads with CATT, and rows with the same DNA were merged. The table for this sample lists roughly 3,200 delta-chain clones; more than 4.5% of them were counted only once. The ten largest clones capture about a third of the sample. The sample was gamma-delta T cells. Receptor source: a human donor. It is not recorded whose cells these are; they may come from a transplant donor.

In the case of this clone: The mismatch at residue 9 between this DNA's translation and the TCRdb protein of a much larger clone likely reflects a read error; the protein shown is translated from the DNA. This chain joins TRDV2 and TRDJ1; D uncertain. The CDR3 is 15 amino acids. Germline CDR1 is GEAIGNYY and CDR2 is EKD. V lost 0 bases and J 4 bases, leaving 14 bases between the germline ends. CDR3 bases: TGTGCCTGTGACACCCTCGGGACGACCAACGATAAACTCATCTTT. Translation gives CACDTLGTTNDKLIF.

This clone is labeled large. The chain is built from TRDV2 and TRDJ1; 9 bases are a match to TRDD3. This CDR3 is 15 amino acids long. The germline CDR1 and CDR2 sequences are GEAIGNYY and EKD. Germline trimming cut 4 bases from V and 5 bases from J; bases unmatched to any gene: 10. The DNA of the CDR3 is TGTGCCTGTGATCCCCTACTGGGGGACCGGGATAAACTCATCTTT. Translation: CACDPLLGDRDKLIF.

This clone has more than one count but fewer than ten. Just one base apart from a much larger clone, this may be a read error. Additional DNA sequences in this sample encode the identical CDR3. The chain is built from TRDV2 and TRDJ1, with 7 nucleotides matching TRDD3. This CDR3 has 19 residues. V lost 0 bases and J lost 4; bases outside the gene matches: 19. Germline V CDR1 and CDR2: GEAIGNYY, EKD. The CDR3 DNA reads TGTGCCTGTGACACCGTCGGTGGAGGATACGAGGGTTGGGACGATAAACTCATCTTT. This codes for CACDTVGGGYEGWDDKLIF.

In its sample, this clone was seen many times. A far more abundant clone sits one base away, making this likely a read error. V gene TRDV2 combines with J gene TRDJ1; TRDD3 matches 8 bases. Germline V lookup: CDR1 GEAIGNYY, CDR2 EKD. The CDR3 runs 17 residues. CDR3 coding DNA: TGTGCCTGTGGCACCCTACTAGGGGATACAAGGACCGATAAACTCATCTTT. The encoded protein is CACGTLLGDTRTDKLIF.

The chain recombines TRDV2 with TRDJ1; 10 nucleotides line up with TRDD3. This CDR3 comprises 16 residues. Per germline, CDR1 GEAIGNYY and CDR2 EKD. J lost 1 base, V lost 0 bases, and 4 bases had no gene match. This CDR3 is CACDTVLGDSTDKLIF. The CDR3 DNA sequence: TGTGCCTGTGACACCGTACTGGGGGATTCCACCGATAAACTCATCTTT.

This clone is medium-sized. This chain joins TRDV2 and TRDJ3; TRDD3 agrees at 8 bases. Germline V gives CDR1 GEAIGNYY, CDR2 EKD. The V segment lost 5 bases and the J segment 1 base; nucleotides outside the gene matches: 9. This CDR3 is 18 amino acids long. The CDR3 DNA is TGTGCCTGTGCGGATCTGGGGGAGCCGTCCTGGGACACCCGACAGATGTTTTTC. This codes for CACADLGEPSWDTRQMFF.

This clone was counted only a few times. With a far larger clone one base away, a read error is the likely cause. Other DNA variants within this sample encode the same CDR3. The J gene is TRDJ3, the V gene TRDV2, with 12 nucleotides matching TRDD3. The length of the CDR3 is 20 residues. Germline CDR1 is GEAIGNYY and CDR2 is EKD. The CDR3 bases are TGTGCCTGTGACACCGTACTGGGGGATACAATCTCCTGGGACACTCGACAGATGTTTTTC. Amino acids: CACDTVLGDTISWDTRQMFF.

About this clone: A far bigger clonotype differs at one base, so this is likely a read error. The chain combines TRDV2 with TRDJ1; TRDD3 matches at 12 bases. Losses at the gene ends were 1 base for V and 4 bases for J; bases not matched to a gene: 18. The CDR3 is 20 residues long. Germline V gene sequence: CDR1 GEAIGNYY, CDR2 EKD. In DNA form, the CDR3 reads TGTGCCTGTGACACGATCAATACTGGGGGATACCACCTGTACATCGATAAACTCATCTTT. As protein: CACDTINTGGYHLYIDKLIF.

This clone showed up just a few times. Translating this DNA gives a protein that differs at residue 12 from the TCRdb one, which belongs to a much larger clone; a read error is likely, and the protein shown is this translation. The chain uses TRDV2 and TRDJ1; tentatively, D is TRDD2 or TRDD3 (5 bases each). The CDR3 is made up of 15 amino acids. Germline CDR1 and CDR2: GEAIGNYY and EKD. The CDR3 DNA reads TGTGCCTGTGACACCATTGGCCTTCACACCGATACACTCATCTTT. It yields the protein CACDTIGLHTDTLIF.

Comment on this clone: This DNA translates differently at residue 5 from the TCRdb protein, which is that of a much larger clone; a read error is likely, and the protein shown is the DNA's own translation. This chain links TRDV2 with TRDJ1; 13 nucleotides agree with TRDD3. This CDR3 spans 18 amino acids. Germline V gives CDR1 GEAIGNYY, CDR2 EKD. The J segment lost 8 bases and the V segment lost 3 bases, leaving 17 bases of the junction unmatched. The DNA of the CDR3 is TGTGCCTGTGACGCCTTACTGGGGGATACGCCAGCCGGAAAAAAACTCATCTTT. This translates into CACDALLGDTPAGKKLIF.

This clone was detected only a few times. This likely traces to a read error, being one base from a far larger clone. The sample contains more than one DNA sequence encoding this CDR3. The genes are TRDV2 and TRDJ1, with TRDD3 matching 8 bases. Germline V gene sequence: CDR1 GEAIGNYY, CDR2 EKD. The CDR3 consists of 15 residues. In DNA, the CDR3 is TGTGCCTGCGACACACTGGGGGGAGAGCCCGATAAACTCATCTTT. This encodes CACDTLGGEPDKLIF.

As concerns this clone: The protein in TCRdb stems from a much larger clone and differs at residue 11 from this DNA's translation, likely a read error; here the protein is translated from the DNA. The chain uses TRDV2 and TRDJ1, with D uncertain. The germline V gene has CDR1 GEAIGNYY and CDR2 EKD. This CDR3 is 13 amino acids long. The CDR3 here is CACDPLLTDKPIF. The CDR3 DNA reads as TGTGCCTGTGATCCTCTGTTGACCGATAAACCCATCTTT.

As for this clone: With a far larger clone one base away, a read error is the likely cause. This CDR3 is also generated by other DNA sequences in the sample. V usage is TRDV2 and J usage is TRDJ1; maybe TRDD3 (6 bases). CDR1 and CDR2 from the germline V gene are GEAIGNYY and EKD. The CDR3 is made up of 15 amino acids. CDR3 sequence reads: CACDTLGSKSDKLIF. The CDR3 DNA reads TGTGCCTGCGACACCCTGGGGTCAAAGAGCGATAAACTCATCTTT.

Turning to this clone: The protein recorded in TCRdb matches a much larger clone and deviates from this DNA's translation at residue 7, suggesting a read error; the protein here is obtained by translating the DNA. This chain uses TRDV2 with TRDJ1; 7 bases line up with TRDD3. With V trimmed by 4 bases and J by 0 bases, 16 bases remained unmatched. There are 18 residues in the CDR3. CDR1 is GEAIGNYY, CDR2 EKD, per germline. CDR3 in amino acids: CACEPLILLGIHTDKLIF. The CDR3, as DNA: TGTGCCTGTGAACCTCTAATCTTACTGGGGATCCACACCGATAAACTCATCTTT.

The V call is TRDV2, the J call TRDJ1; 13 nucleotides agree with TRDD3. The CDR3 runs 19 residues. Losses at the gene ends were 3 bases for V and 0 bases for J; bases not matched to a gene: 12. Germline CDR1 and CDR2: GEAIGNYY and EKD. DNA for the CDR3: TGTGCCTGTGACGCCGTACTGGGGGATACGGAGGGGCACACCGATAAACTCATCTTT. Its protein is CACDAVLGDTEGHTDKLIF.

The table lists this clone with a few counts. A far more abundant clone sits one base away, making this likely a read error. Other DNA sequences in the same sample also yield this CDR3. CDR3 amino acids: CACDSLMGDRIADKLIF. The CDR3 DNA sequence: TGTGCCTGTGACTCTCTCATGGGGGATCGCATAGCCGATAAACTCATCTTT. The chain joins TRDV2 to TRDJ1, with 8 bases aligning to TRDD3. Germline V gene lookup returns CDR1 GEAIGNYY and CDR2 EKD. The CDR3 covers 17 residues. Trimming at V came to 3 bases and at J to 3 bases, leaving 14 bases not matched to a gene.

This clone is hyperexpanded by share. Other nucleotide sequences from this sample produce the same CDR3. This sequence joins TRDV2 and TRDJ1; the match to TRDD3 covers 8 bases. Trimming took 0 bases from V and 7 from J; bases not matched to a gene: 9. This CDR3 is 15 amino acids long. The germline V gene has CDR1 GEAIGNYY and CDR2 EKD. CDR3 sequence (DNA): TGTGCCTGTGACACCGTCGGGCGGGATACGGGTAAACTCATCTTT. Protein: CACDTVGRDTGKLIF.

On this clone: A far larger clone is one nucleotide away, so this likely arose from a read error. The sample holds other DNA sequences that translate to the same CDR3. The CDR3 sequence is CACDLTGRTDKLIF. The CDR3 DNA reads TGTGCCTGTGACCTTACTGGGAGGACCGATAAACTCATCTTT. V is TRDV2 and J is TRDJ1; D perhaps matches TRDD3 (6 bases). Trimming took 3 bases from V and 2 from J, leaving 12 bases between them. The germline V gene encodes CDR1 GEAIGNYY and CDR2 EKD. This CDR3 spans 14 amino acids.

This clone was seen only a few times. TCRdb's protein for this DNA is that of a much larger clone and differs from the translation at residue 6, likely a read error; the protein shown is the DNA translation. The V call is TRDV2, the J call TRDJ1, with a tentative D call TRDD3 (6 bases). Germline-derived CDR1 and CDR2 are GEAIGNYY and EKD. Trimming pared 6 bases from V and 4 bases from J, leaving 20 bases between. The CDR3 runs 15 residues. CDR3 sequence reads: CACSPPSGDLDKLIF. The CDR3 nucleotides are TGTGCCTGTAGTCCCCCATCTGGGGATCTCGATAAACTCATCTTT.

This clone appeared a few times. Only one base separates this from a far larger clonotype, so it likely reflects a read error. The CDR3 bases are TGTGCCTGTGACACCTTAAATCCTCACATACTGGGGGATAAGGGACCAGACCGTATGACCGATAAACTCATCTTT. Protein product: CACDTLNPHILGDKGPDRMTDKLIF. The chain employs TRDV2 and TRDJ1; 11 nucleotides line up with TRDD3. CDR3 length: 25 residues. Germline CDR1 GEAIGNYY, CDR2 EKD. Losses at the gene ends were 0 bases for V and 2 bases for J; bases not matched to a gene: 31.

This clone was found a few times. The protein that TCRdb holds for this DNA derives from a much larger clone and differs from the translated DNA at residue 9, which likely indicates a read error; the protein shown here is translated from the DNA. CDR3 in amino acids: CACDTVEVPGDTHDKLIF. CDR3 DNA sequence: TGTGCCTGTGACACCGTTGAGGTCCCGGGGGATACTCACGATAAACTCATCTTT. This chain uses TRDV2 with TRDJ1, with TRDD3 matching 9 bases. The CDR3 runs to 18 residues. Germline values: CDR1 GEAIGNYY, CDR2 EKD. V shed 0 bases and J 4 bases; nucleotides not matched to a gene: 14.

This clone was counted ten times or more. It differs at one base from a far larger clone, so likely a read error. Other DNA sequences in this sample translate to the same CDR3. V gene TRDV2 combines with J gene TRDJ1, with a weak D call TRDD3 (5 bases). Germline CDR1 is GEAIGNYY and CDR2 is EKD. The CDR3 is made up of 18 amino acids. CDR3 coding DNA: TGCGCCTGTGACACCGCTGGGTGGGGACCAACTTACACCGATAAACTCATCTTT. Amino acid sequence: CACDTAGWGPTYTDKLIF.

With regard to this clone: TCRdb has a much larger clone's protein, which differs at residue 9 from the translation of this DNA, likely because of a read error; what is shown is the protein translated from the DNA. This chain connects TRDV2 to TRDJ1; weak D call: TRDD3 (5 bases). With 0 bases removed from V and 0 bases from J, the gap between germline ends came to 16 bases. Germline lookup yields CDR1 GEAIGNYY and CDR2 EKD. This CDR3 has 17 amino acids. CDR3 residues: CACDTVGVELYTDKLIF. For the CDR3, the DNA is TGTGCCTGTGACACCGTTGGGGTCGAATTATACACCGATAAACTCATCTTT.

This clone was observed a few times. The TCRdb protein, from a much larger clone, departs from this DNA's translation at residue 6, likely by read error; the protein shown derives from the DNA. This chain joins TRDV2 and TRDJ1; no clear D. Germline V lookup: CDR1 GEAIGNYY, CDR2 EKD. There are 13 residues in the CDR3. Deletions cut 3 bases from V and 3 bases from J, with 10 bases between. CDR3 nucleotide sequence: TGTGCCTGTGACGCCACCTCAGCCGATAAACTCATCTTT. Protein sequence: CACDATSADKLIF.